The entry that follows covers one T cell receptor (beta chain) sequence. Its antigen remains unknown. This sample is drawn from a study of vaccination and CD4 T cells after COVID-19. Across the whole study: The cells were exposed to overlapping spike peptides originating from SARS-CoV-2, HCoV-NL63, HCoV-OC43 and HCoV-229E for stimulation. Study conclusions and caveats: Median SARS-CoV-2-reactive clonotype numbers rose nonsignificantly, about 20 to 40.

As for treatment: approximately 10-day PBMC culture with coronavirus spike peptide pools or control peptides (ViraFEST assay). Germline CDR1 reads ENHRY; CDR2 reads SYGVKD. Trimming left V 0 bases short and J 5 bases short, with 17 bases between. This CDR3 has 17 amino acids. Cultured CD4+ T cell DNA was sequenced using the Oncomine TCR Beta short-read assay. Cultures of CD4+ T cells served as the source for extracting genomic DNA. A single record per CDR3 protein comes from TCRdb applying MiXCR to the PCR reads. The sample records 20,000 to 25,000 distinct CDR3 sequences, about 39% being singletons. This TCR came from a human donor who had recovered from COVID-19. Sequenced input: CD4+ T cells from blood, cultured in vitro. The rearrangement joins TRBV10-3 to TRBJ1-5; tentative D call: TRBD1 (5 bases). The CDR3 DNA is TGTGCCATCAGTGAGTCGAGGGAAGCAGGGACGGATCAGCCCCAGCATTTT. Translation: CAISESREAGTDQPQHF.